The following is a T cell receptor (beta chain) sequence with its context. What it recognizes is unknown. The junction departs from the called germline gene at one end, perhaps through a read error. Described time point: week 11, during vaccination. Vaccine doses each comprised 300 ug of mutant IDH1 20-mer peptide, with topical imiquimod. The data were taken from a study of a mutant IDH1 vaccine in newly diagnosed glioma. The wider study: Onset of vaccination occurred 4-6 weeks following radiotherapy alone, or with temozolomide cycles.

This CDR3 has 12 amino acids. Germline V gene data show CDR1 as GTSNPN and CDR2 as SVGIG (reference sequence). Using immunoSEQ multiplex PCR, the repertoire was profiled, and TCRdb retains in-frame clones only, with some absent. The sample has about 36,000 clones; over 70% are singletons. This TCR was recovered from a woman aged 25 to 39 with glioma. Some clones in this sample may be carry-over from other donors' samples. The chain employs TRBV30 and TRBJ2-3, with D perhaps TRBD1 (6 bases). The sample consisted of peripheral blood mononuclear cells (PBMCs), taken from a glioma patient whose treatment included an IDH1 peptide vaccine. CDR3 in amino acids: CAWGVGGTTQYF. CDR3 coding DNA: TGTGCCTGGGGTGTAGGTGGGACAACGCAGTATTTT.